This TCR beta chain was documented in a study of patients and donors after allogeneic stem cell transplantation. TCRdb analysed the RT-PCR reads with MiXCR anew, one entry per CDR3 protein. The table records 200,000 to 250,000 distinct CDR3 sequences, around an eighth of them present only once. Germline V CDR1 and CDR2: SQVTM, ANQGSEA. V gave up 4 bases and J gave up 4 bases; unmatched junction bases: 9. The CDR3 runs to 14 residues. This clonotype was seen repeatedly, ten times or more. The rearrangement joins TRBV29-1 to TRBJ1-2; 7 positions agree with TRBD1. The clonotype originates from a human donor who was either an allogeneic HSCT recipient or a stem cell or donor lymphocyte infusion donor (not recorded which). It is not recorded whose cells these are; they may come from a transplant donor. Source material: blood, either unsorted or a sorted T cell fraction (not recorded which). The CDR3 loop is CSVVKGAVGYGYTF. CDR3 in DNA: TGCAGCGTTGTGAAGGGGGCCGTAGGCTATGGCTACACCTTC. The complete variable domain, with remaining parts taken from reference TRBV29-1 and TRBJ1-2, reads SAVISQKPSRDICQRGTSLTIQCQVDSQVTMMFWYRQQPGQSLTLIATANQGSEATYESGFVIDKFPISRPNLTFSTLTVSNMSPEDSSIYLCSVVKGAVGYGYTFGSGTRLTVV.